The next 20 T cell receptor beta chains were all read from a single sample in a study of blood T cell repertoires in COVID-19. Some clones are missing from TCRdb's copy, which holds only in-frame ones; the method was immunoSEQ multiplex PCR. The repertoire holds under 550,000 clones, with about 90% as singletons. Sequenced: peripheral blood. The receptor set was obtained from a man in his late teens or twenties with COVID-19, enrolled during active disease.

For the CDR3, the DNA is TGTGCCAGCAGCCAGACATCGAACACTGAAGCTTTCTTT. Translating it yields CASSQTSNTEAFF. The rearrangement uses TRBV7-8 and TRBJ1-1; D not resolved. Germline CDR1 and CDR2: SGHVS and FQNEAQ. The V gene lost 5 bases and the J gene lost 1 base, with 8 bases spanning the gap. The CDR3 extends over 13 amino acids.

This chain connects TRBV2 to TRBJ1-4; 9 bases are shared with TRBD1. Trimming took 7 bases from V and 8 from J; bases not matched to a gene: 8. The CDR3 length is 14 residues. The germline V gene encodes CDR1 SNHLY and CDR2 FYNNEI. The CDR3 spells CASNVNGQGEKLFF. CDR3 sequence (DNA): TGTGCCAGCAATGTCAATGGACAGGGGGAAAAACTGTTTTTT.

The rearrangement links TRBV6-5 to TRBJ2-1; 9 nucleotides agree with TRBD1. The CDR3 runs to 15 residues. V shed 5 bases and J 4 bases; nucleotides not matched to a gene: 6. Germline V CDR1 and CDR2: MNHEY, SVGAGI. The CDR3 DNA reads TGTGCCAGCAGTCCCCCCGGACAGGGGTACAATGAGCAGTTCTTC. It specifies CASSPPGQGYNEQFF.

The V call is TRBV9, the J call TRBJ2-1, with 9 bases that match TRBD2. V lost 4 bases to trimming and J lost 1 base; unmatched junction nucleotides: 6. CDR3 length: 16 amino acids. Germline CDR1 and CDR2: SGDLS and YYNGEE. The CDR3 coding sequence is TGTGCCAGCAGCAGAGGACTAGCGCCTTCCTACAATGAGCAGTTCTTC. Translated: CASSRGLAPSYNEQFF.

J is TRBJ2-5 and V is TRBV7-9; no definite D call. Trimming removed 7 bases at V and 3 bases at J, with 12 bases between. Per germline, CDR1 SEHNR and CDR2 FQNEAQ (reference sequence). This CDR3 has 13 amino acids. The CDR3 spells CASNTISEETQYF. The CDR3 DNA is TGTGCCAGCAACACAATATCCGAAGAGACCCAGTACTTC.

The chain uses TRBV30 and TRBJ1-2, with a tentative D call TRBD1 (5 bases). The germline V gene has CDR1 GTSNPN and CDR2 SVGIG (reference sequence). The CDR3 covers 13 residues. With 1 base removed from V and 3 bases from J, the gap between germline ends came to 9 bases. The CDR3 region has the DNA TGTGCCTGGAGTGGCAGGGTGGACTATGGCTACACCTTC. Encoded protein: CAWSGRVDYGYTF.

This chain links TRBV5-6 with TRBJ1-4; D remains ambiguous. V lost 1 base and J lost 0, with 7 bases in between. This CDR3 contains 15 residues. Germline lookup yields CDR1 SGHDT and CDR2 YYEEEE. The CDR3 protein is CASSLLTATNEKLFF. Written as DNA, the CDR3 is TGTGCCAGCAGCTTGCTCACAGCAACTAATGAAAAACTGTTTTTT.

A single count supports this clone. DNA of the CDR3: TGTGCCAGCTCACCATCTAGGAACAGGGGGCTGTCTGAAGCTTTCTTT. Amino acids: CASSPSRNRGLSEAFF. The J gene is TRBJ1-1, the V gene TRBV18; 9 bases fit TRBD1. V lost 2 bases and J lost 6; bases outside the gene matches: 10. This CDR3 spans 16 amino acids. CDR1 and CDR2 (germline): KGHSH, LQKENI.

The V and J genes are TRBV7-6 and TRBJ2-3; maybe TRBD1 (8 bases). The CDR3 is 16 residues long. Germline lookup yields CDR1 SGHVS and CDR2 FNYEAQ. The V gene lost 5 bases and the J gene lost 2 bases, with 17 bases spanning the gap. DNA for the CDR3: TGTGCCAGCAGCCCGGACAGGGAGGGTATCACAGATACGCAGTATTTT. Translated, it gives CASSPDREGITDTQYF.

This chain joins TRBV4-1 and TRBJ1-5; no clear D gene. V lost 1 base to trimming and J lost 0 bases, with 13 bases between them. The germline V gene has CDR1 MGHRA and CDR2 YSYEKL. The CDR3 length is 17 residues. CDR3 loop: CASSQAIILSSNQPQHF. CDR3 sequence (DNA): TGCGCCAGCAGCCAAGCTATCATCCTGTCTAGCAATCAGCCCCAGCATTTT.

V is TRBV11-2 and J is TRBJ2-1; 13 bases line up with TRBD2. With V trimmed by 8 bases and J by 4 bases, 2 bases remained unmatched. Germline assignment: CDR1 SGHAT and CDR2 FQNNGV. This CDR3 spans 14 amino acids. The CDR3 loop reads CASGTSGVYNEQFF. CDR3 bases: TGTGCCAGCGGGACTAGCGGGGTTTACAATGAGCAGTTCTTC.

The gene calls are TRBV2 and TRBJ2-7; TRBD2 matches 8 bases. The CDR3 runs to 17 residues. Trimming removed 5 bases from V and 2 bases from J; junction bases left unmatched: 14. CDR1 is SNHLY, CDR2 FYNNEI, per germline. The CDR3, as DNA: TGTGCCAGCAGTCCGGCGGGGGGCTCTCTTCGCACCTACGAGCAGTACTTC. Encoded protein: CASSPAGGSLRTYEQYF.

The chain carries TRBV4-1 and TRBJ2-3; 12 bases match TRBD2. With V trimmed by 2 bases and J by 3 bases, 6 bases remained unmatched. In germline, CDR1 is MGHRA, CDR2 YSYEKL. CDR3 length: 17 amino acids. The CDR3 here is CASSQTLAGGPTDTQYF. The CDR3 DNA reads as TGCGCCAGCAGCCAAACTCTAGCGGGGGGGCCGACAGATACGCAGTATTTT.

J is TRBJ2-1 and V is TRBV7-2; TRBD2 matches 11 bases. The CDR3 contains 18 residues. Germline values: CDR1 SGHTA, CDR2 FQGNSA. Trimming took 3 bases from V and 4 from J; bases not matched to a gene: 11. The CDR3 spells CASSFGLAGGLGYNEQFF. In DNA form, the CDR3 reads TGTGCCAGCAGCTTTGGGCTAGCGGGAGGCCTGGGTTACAATGAGCAGTTCTTC.

This chain connects TRBV11-3 to TRBJ2-5; D not resolved. Germline V gives CDR1 SGHNT, CDR2 YENEEA. This CDR3 has 14 amino acids. V dropped 1 base and J dropped 0 bases, with 6 bases sitting between them. CDR3 region: CASSLGPNQETQYF. The CDR3 region has the DNA TGTGCCAGCAGCTTAGGTCCCAACCAAGAGACCCAGTACTTC. Full variable domain (remainder filled in from reference TRBV11-3 and TRBJ2-5): EAGVVQSPRYKIIEKKQPVAFWCNPISGHNTLYWYLQNLGQGPELLIRYENEEAVDDSQLPKDRFSAERLKGVDSTLKIQPAELGDSAVYLCASSLGPNQETQYFGPGTRLLVL.

The chain has TRBV5-4 and TRBJ2-7; unclear D gene. From germline, CDR1 is SGHNT and CDR2 YYREEE (reference sequence). V was cut by 1 base and J by 1 base, with 9 bases left in between. This CDR3 is built from 14 residues. CDR3 sequence: CASSLTQTSYEQYF. CDR3 nucleotides: TGTGCCAGCAGCTTGACCCAGACTTCCTACGAGCAGTACTTC.

The gene calls are TRBV5-1 and TRBJ2-7; D call uncertain. Trimming stripped 0 bases from V and 0 bases from J, with 10 bases between. Germline CDR1 reads SGHRS; CDR2 reads YFSETQ. CDR3 length equals 15 residues. This chain's CDR3 is CASSLGQTRSYEQYF. CDR3 DNA: TGCGCCAGCAGCTTGGGACAAACGCGCTCCTACGAGCAGTACTTC. The variable domain in full, with the rest retrieved from reference TRBV5-1 and TRBJ2-7, is KAGVTQTPRYLIKTRGQQVTLSCSPISGHRSVSWYQQTPGQGLQFLFEYFSETQRNKGNFPGRFSGRQFSNSRSEMNVSTLELGDSALYLCASSLGQTRSYEQYFGPGTRLTVT.

This clone was seen a single time. V and J are TRBV12-3 or TRBV12-4 and TRBJ1-2; D gene uncertain. CDR3 length: 13 amino acids. Trimming cost V 3 bases and J 8 bases, with 13 bases left between them. The CDR3 loop reads CASSFFPTEGYTF. CDR3 nucleotide sequence: TGTGCCAGCAGTTTTTTCCCTACCGAAGGCTACACCTTC.

As concerns this clone: Other DNA sequences of this sample code for an identical CDR3. The V and J genes are TRBV5-1 and TRBJ2-7, with D maybe TRBD1 (6 bases). The CDR3 has 13 amino acids. The V end lost 1 base, the J end lost 4 bases, and 9 bases lay between the germline ends. CDR1 and CDR2 from the germline V gene are SGHRS and YFSETQ. CDR3 in DNA: TGCGCCAGCAGCTTGCAGGGGCGTTACGAGCAGTACTTC. Translation gives CASSLQGRYEQYF.

CDR3 nucleotide sequence: TGTGCCAGCAGCTTTACGGTCCGGGAGCAGTACTTC. Translating gives CASSFTVREQYF. The chain links TRBV11-3 to TRBJ2-7; D remains unclear. The CDR3 covers 12 residues. Deletions cut 3 bases from V and 7 bases from J, with 10 bases between. CDR1 and CDR2 from the germline V gene are SGHNT and YENEEA.